The entry that follows covers one TCR beta chain sequence. Its antigen is undetermined. The data belong to a study of siplizumab effects on memory and regulatory T cells. General study findings and limits: Alloreactive CD4+ clones that could be mapped were on average about 71% Treg-derived with siplizumab, against approximately 30% in controls.

This CDR3 comprises 15 residues. The germline V gene has CDR1 SGHTA and CDR2 FQGTGA. Trimming at V came to 1 base and at J to 3 bases, leaving 3 bases not matched to a gene. Profiled with immunoSEQ multiplex PCR; TCRdb holds only in-frame clones, not every one. The table shows about 100,000 clones, with around 90% occurring only once. The rearrangement joins TRBV7-3 to TRBJ2-3; 8 bases fit TRBD2. This sequence originates from a human donor in good health. The sequenced sample was CD4+ T cells sorted from blood. For the CDR3, the DNA is TGTGCCAGCAGCTTAAGGGCTAGCGGGACAGATACGCAGTATTTT. Translated: CASSLRASGTDTQYF.